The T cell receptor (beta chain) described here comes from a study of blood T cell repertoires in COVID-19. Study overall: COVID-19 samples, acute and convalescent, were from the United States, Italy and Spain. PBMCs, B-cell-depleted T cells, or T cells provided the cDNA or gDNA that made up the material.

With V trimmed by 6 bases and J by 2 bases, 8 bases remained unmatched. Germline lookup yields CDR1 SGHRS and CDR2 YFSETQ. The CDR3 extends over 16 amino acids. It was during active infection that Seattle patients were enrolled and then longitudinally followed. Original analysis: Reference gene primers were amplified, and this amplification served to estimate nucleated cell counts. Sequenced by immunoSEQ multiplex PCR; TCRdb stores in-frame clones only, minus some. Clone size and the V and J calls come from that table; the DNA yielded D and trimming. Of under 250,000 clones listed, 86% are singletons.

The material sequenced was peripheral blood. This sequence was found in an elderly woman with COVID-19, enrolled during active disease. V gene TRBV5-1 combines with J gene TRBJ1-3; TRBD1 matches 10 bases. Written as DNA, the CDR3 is TGCGCCAGCAACTCCGGGACAGGGGTCGCTGGAAACACCATATATTTT. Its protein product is CASNSGTGVAGNTIYF.